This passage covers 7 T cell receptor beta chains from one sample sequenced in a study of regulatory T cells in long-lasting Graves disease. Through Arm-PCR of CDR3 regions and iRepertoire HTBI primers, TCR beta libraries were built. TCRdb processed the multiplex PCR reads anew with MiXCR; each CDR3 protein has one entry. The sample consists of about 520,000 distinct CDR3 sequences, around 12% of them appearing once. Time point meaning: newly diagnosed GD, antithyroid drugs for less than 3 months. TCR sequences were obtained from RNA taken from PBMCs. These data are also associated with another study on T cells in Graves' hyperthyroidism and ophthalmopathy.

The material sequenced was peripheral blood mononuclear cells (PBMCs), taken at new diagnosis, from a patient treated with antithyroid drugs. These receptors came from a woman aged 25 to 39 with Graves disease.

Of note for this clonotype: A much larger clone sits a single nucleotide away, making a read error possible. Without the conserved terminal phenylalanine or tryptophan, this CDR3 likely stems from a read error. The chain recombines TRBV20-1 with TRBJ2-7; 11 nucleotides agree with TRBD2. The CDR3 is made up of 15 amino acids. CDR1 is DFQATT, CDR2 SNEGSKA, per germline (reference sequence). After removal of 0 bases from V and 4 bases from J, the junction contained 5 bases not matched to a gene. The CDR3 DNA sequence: TGCAGTGCTAGAGACCCACTAGCGGGAGCGTACGAGCAGTACTCC. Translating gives CSARDPLAGAYEQYS.

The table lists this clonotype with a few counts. The DNA for the CDR3 is TGTGCCAGCAGTGAATTTGGGAGTTATCAGCCCCAGCATTTT. Protein product: CASSEFGSYQPQHF. The V call is TRBV6-1, the J call TRBJ1-5; no clear D. The CDR3 length is 14 residues. Trimming cost V 2 bases and J 5 bases, with 10 bases left between them. Germline CDR1 and CDR2: MNHNS and SASEGT.

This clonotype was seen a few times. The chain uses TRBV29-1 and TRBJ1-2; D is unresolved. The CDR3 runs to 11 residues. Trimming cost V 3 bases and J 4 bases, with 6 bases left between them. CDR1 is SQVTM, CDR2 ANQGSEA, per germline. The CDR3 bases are TGCAGCGTTGACCCCGTCTATGGCTACACCTTC. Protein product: CSVDPVYGYTF.

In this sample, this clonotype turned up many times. The CDR3 DNA is TGTGCCAGCAGCCAAGGCGGGGACACCTACGAGCAGTACTTC. Translated, it gives CASSQGGDTYEQYF. The chain is built from TRBV6-1 and TRBJ2-7, with D perhaps assigned TRBD1 or TRBD2 (6 bases each). V was pared by 6 bases and J by 2 bases, with 14 bases between. CDR1 and CDR2 from the germline V gene are MNHNS and SASEGT. CDR3 length equals 14 residues.

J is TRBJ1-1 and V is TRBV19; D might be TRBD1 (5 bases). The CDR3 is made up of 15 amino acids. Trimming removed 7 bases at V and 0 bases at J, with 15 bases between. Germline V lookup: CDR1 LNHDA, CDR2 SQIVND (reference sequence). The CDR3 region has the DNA TGTGCCAGTATTCGAAGGGGCGAGATGAACACTGAAGCTTTCTTT. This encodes CASIRRGEMNTEAFF.

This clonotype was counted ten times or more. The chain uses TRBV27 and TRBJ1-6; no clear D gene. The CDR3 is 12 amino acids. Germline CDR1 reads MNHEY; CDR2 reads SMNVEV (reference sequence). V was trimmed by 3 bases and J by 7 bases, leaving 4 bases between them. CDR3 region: CASSFVNSPLHF. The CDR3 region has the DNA TGTGCCAGCAGTTTCGTGAATTCACCCCTCCACTTT.

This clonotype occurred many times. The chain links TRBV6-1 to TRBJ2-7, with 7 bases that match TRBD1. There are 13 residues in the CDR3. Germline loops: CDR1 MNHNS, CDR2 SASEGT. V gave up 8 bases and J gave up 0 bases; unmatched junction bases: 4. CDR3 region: CASCRDSSYEQYF. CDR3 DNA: TGTGCCAGCTGCCGGGACAGCTCCTACGAGCAGTACTTC.